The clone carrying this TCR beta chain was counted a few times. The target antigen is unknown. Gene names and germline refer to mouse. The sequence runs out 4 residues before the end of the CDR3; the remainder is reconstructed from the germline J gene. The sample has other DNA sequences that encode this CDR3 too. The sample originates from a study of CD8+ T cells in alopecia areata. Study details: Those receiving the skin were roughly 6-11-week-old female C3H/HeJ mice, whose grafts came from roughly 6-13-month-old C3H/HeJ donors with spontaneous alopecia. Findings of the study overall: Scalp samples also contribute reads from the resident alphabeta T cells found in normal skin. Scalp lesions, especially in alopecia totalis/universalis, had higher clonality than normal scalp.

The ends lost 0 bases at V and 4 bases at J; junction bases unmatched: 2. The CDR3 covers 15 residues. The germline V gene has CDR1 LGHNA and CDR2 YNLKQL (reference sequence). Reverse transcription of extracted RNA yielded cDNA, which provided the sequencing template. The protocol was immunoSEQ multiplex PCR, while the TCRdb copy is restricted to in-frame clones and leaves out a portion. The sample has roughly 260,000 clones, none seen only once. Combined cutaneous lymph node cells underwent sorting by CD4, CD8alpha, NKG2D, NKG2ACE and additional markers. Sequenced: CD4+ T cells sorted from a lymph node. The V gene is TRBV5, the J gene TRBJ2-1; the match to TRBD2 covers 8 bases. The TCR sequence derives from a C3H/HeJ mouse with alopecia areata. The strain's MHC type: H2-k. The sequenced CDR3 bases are TGTGCCAGCAGCCAAGATGGGGGGGGATATGCT. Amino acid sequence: CASSQDGGGYA. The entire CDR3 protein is CASSQDGGGYAEQFF.